This T cell receptor beta chain was sequenced in a study of T cell repertoires in cytomegalovirus infection. Study background: CMV infection together with matching HLA type was indicated by public TCR beta signatures. Findings of the study overall: Summed frequency of public TCR beta families distinguished CMV carriers with the relevant HLA. There were HLA-C-restricted CMV-specific TCR beta clonotypes dominating the ex vivo response.

TCRdb reprocessed the reads via MiXCR and lists one record per CDR3 protein. Here the sample spans more than 500,000 distinct CDR3 sequences, 15% to 20% being singletons. This clonotype was detected ten times or more. Its target is unknown. The length of the CDR3 is 16 residues. Trimming removed 7 bases from V and 5 bases from J; junction bases left unmatched: 9. Germline CDR1 reads SNHLY; CDR2 reads FYNNEI. The specimen was CD8+ T cells from PBMCs. V and J are TRBV2 and TRBJ2-3; 13 bases are a match to TRBD2. The TCR was taken from a human donor in good health (CMV status not recorded). Some clones in this sample may be carry-over from other donors' samples. The CDR3, as DNA: TGTGCCAGCAACCCGACTAGCGGGGGGTTGCTAGATACGCAGTATTTT. Its translation is CASNPTSGGLLDTQYF.